The rows below give T cell receptor beta chains drawn from one sample of a study of T-cell memory formation after mild COVID-19. TCRdb re-derived calls from the 5' RACE reads in MiXCR, one entry per CDR3 protein. This table has about 470,000 distinct CDR3 sequences, roughly 25% appearing once. Material: PBMCs or a T cell subset sorted from them (not recorded which). These TCRs come from an adult woman who had mild COVID-19 (a few samples of this study predate the infection). Cell type and time point are not known. CDR3s include the opening cysteine and the closing phenylalanine or tryptophan. Each record gives: D gene, V gene, clone size, J gene, CDR3 protein, CDR3 DNA. The D gene is left open where the match is weak. Some rows have no size entry. The others give once, few or many, or a class for an expanded clone.

>.|TRBV7-9|few|TRBJ2-7
CASMEGYEQYF
TGTGCCAGCATGGAGGGCTACGAGCAGTACTTC
>.|TRBV12-3/TRBV12-4|few|TRBJ1-5
CASSRDGYSNQPQHF
TGTGCCAGCAGCCGGGACGGATATAGCAATCAGCCCCAGCATTTT
>.|TRBV24-1|few|TRBJ2-1
CATSDQDTSSYNEQFF
TGTGCCACCAGTGATCAGGACACGAGCTCCTACAATGAGCAGTTCTTC
>.|TRBV5-1|.|TRBJ1-4
CASSLADPTNEKLFF
TGCGCCAGCAGCTTGGCCGACCCAACTAATGAAAAACTGTTTTTT
>TRBD2|TRBV7-3|few|TRBJ2-3
CASSSSGGGDTQYF
TGTGCCAGCAGCTCTAGCGGGGGGGGCGATACGCAGTATTTT
>TRBD1|TRBV9|.|TRBJ1-1
CASSVVTGAIEAFF
TGTGCCAGCAGCGTAGTAACAGGGGCGATTGAAGCTTTCTTT
>.|TRBV12-3/TRBV12-4|few|TRBJ2-7
CASSSPAGTSYEQYF
TGTGCCAGCAGTTCCCCTGCGGGGACATCCTACGAGCAGTACTTC
>.|TRBV5-1|.|TRBJ2-2
CASSLTVAGYGELFF
TGCGCCAGCAGCTTAACGGTAGCCGGGTACGGGGAGCTGTTTTTT
>.|TRBV5-1|few|TRBJ1-5
CASSLVGGGGNQPQHF
TGCGCCAGCAGCTTGGTCGGGGGCGGTGGCAATCAGCCCCAGCATTTT
>TRBD2|TRBV27|few|TRBJ2-7
CASSLLAGGLPYEQYF
TGTGCCAGCAGTCTCTTAGCGGGGGGGCTCCCCTACGAGCAGTACTTC
>.|TRBV7-9|.|TRBJ2-1
CASSLVGRVANNEQFF
TGTGCCAGCAGCTTAGTGGGCAGGGTGGCCAACAATGAGCAGTTCTTC
>.|TRBV3-1|few|TRBJ2-7
CASAAGPSNEQYF
TGTGCCAGCGCCGCGGGGCCTTCCAACGAGCAGTACTTC
>.|TRBV11-2|many|TRBJ2-3
CASSLFGQASTDTQYF
TGTGCCAGCAGCTTATTCGGGCAGGCTAGCACAGATACGCAGTATTTT
>.|TRBV5-8|few|TRBJ2-4
CASSFYRASGNIQYF
TGTGCCAGCAGCTTTTACAGGGCCTCGGGCAACATTCAGTACTTC
>TRBD1|TRBV6-2/TRBV6-3|.|TRBJ2-7
CASRSPGQGYEWQYF
TGTGCCAGCAGATCGCCGGGACAGGGCTACGAGTGGCAGTACTTC
>TRBD2|TRBV7-9|few|TRBJ2-1
CASSSGLAGGLYNEQFF
TGTGCCAGCAGCTCGGGACTAGCGGGAGGGCTATACAATGAGCAGTTCTTC
>.|TRBV7-9|.|TRBJ2-7
CASSLRGQASYEQYF
TGTGCCAGCAGCTTACGCGGGCAGGCCTCCTACGAGCAGTACTTC
>.|TRBV5-1|few|TRBJ2-7
CASSTGAGGDEQYF
TGCGCCAGCAGCACTGGGGCAGGGGGGGACGAGCAGTACTTC
>.|TRBV24-1|.|TRBJ2-7
CATSDPRHSSYEQYF
TGTGCCACCAGTGATCCGCGACATAGCTCCTACGAGCAGTACTTC
>.|TRBV10-3|few|TRBJ2-7
CAISGDGGVDYEQYF
TGTGCCATCAGTGGCGATGGTGGGGTGGACTACGAGCAGTACTTC
>.|TRBV12-5|once|TRBJ2-1
CASGPGTGPYNEQFF
TGTGCTAGTGGCCCCGGGACTGGTCCCTACAATGAGCAGTTCTTC
>TRBD2|TRBV20-1|.|TRBJ2-3
CSAPLAGVTDTQYF
TGCAGTGCGCCTCTAGCGGGGGTGACAGATACGCAGTATTTT
>TRBD2|TRBV2|.|TRBJ2-7
CASSVGTRVYEQYF
TGTGCCAGCAGTGTCGGGACTAGAGTCTACGAGCAGTACTTC
>.|TRBV12-3/TRBV12-4|.|TRBJ1-1
CASSFGGTLNTEAFF
TGTGCCAGCAGTTTTGGGGGCACCTTGAACACTGAAGCTTTCTTT
>TRBD1|TRBV5-1|.|TRBJ1-1
CASSPKSGTVNTEAFF
TGCGCCAGCAGCCCCAAGTCGGGGACAGTTAACACTGAAGCTTTCTTT
>.|TRBV9|.|TRBJ2-5
CASSEAPRETQYF
TGTGCCAGCAGCGAGGCCCCTCGGGAGACCCAGTACTTC
>TRBD1|TRBV3-1|few|TRBJ2-2
CASSPFWGQGYTGELFF
TGTGCCAGCAGCCCATTTTGGGGACAGGGTTACACCGGGGAGCTGTTTTTT
>.|TRBV7-8|.|TRBJ2-5
CASSLQQGKETQYF
TGTGCCAGCAGCTTACAACAGGGAAAGGAGACCCAGTACTTC
>TRBD2|TRBV11-3|few|TRBJ2-1
CASSLRTSGRVTEQFF
TGTGCCAGCAGCCTCCGGACTAGCGGGAGGGTGACTGAGCAGTTCTTC
>.|TRBV12-3/TRBV12-4|many|TRBJ2-7
CASSPPGLSLYEQYF
TGTGCCAGCAGCCCACCGGGGTTGAGTCTTTACGAGCAGTACTTC
>.|TRBV19|.|TRBJ2-1
CASSPVPISYNEQFF
TGTGCCAGTAGTCCAGTCCCTATCTCCTACAATGAGCAGTTCTTC
>TRBD1|TRBV5-1|few|TRBJ2-3
CASSLEGQGTDTQYF
TGCGCCAGCAGCTTGGAGGGACAGGGCACAGATACGCAGTATTTT
>.|TRBV12-3/TRBV12-4|.|TRBJ2-7
CASSLLGPGSYEQYF
TGTGCCAGCAGTTTATTGGGGCCTGGGTCCTACGAGCAGTACTTC
>TRBD2|TRBV27|few|TRBJ2-1
CASSPAWTSGSSYNEQFF
TGTGCCAGCAGTCCCGCGTGGACTAGCGGGAGCTCCTACAATGAGCAGTTCTTC
>.|TRBV20-1|.|TRBJ1-1
CSARGQSSSTEAFF
TGCAGTGCTCGCGGACAGTCGTCGAGCACTGAAGCTTTCTTT
>.|TRBV5-1|.|TRBJ2-3
CASSFYGQTTDTQYF
TGCGCCAGCAGCTTTTACGGACAGACCACAGATACGCAGTATTTT
>.|TRBV27|few|TRBJ1-4
CASSFTGTSEKLFF
TGTGCCAGCAGTTTTACAGGGACATCTGAAAAACTGTTTTTT
>.|TRBV10-3|.|TRBJ2-5
CAISGHDQETQYF
TGTGCCATCAGTGGACACGACCAAGAGACCCAGTACTTC
>TRBD1|TRBV6-5|.|TRBJ2-7
CASTSGQGAGEQYF
TGTGCCAGCACCTCGGGACAGGGAGCGGGGGAGCAGTACTTC
>.|TRBV7-9|.|TRBJ1-6
CASSLALGQSSYNSPLHF
TGTGCCAGCAGCTTAGCGCTCGGGCAGAGCTCCTATAATTCACCCCTCCACTTT
>.|TRBV27|.|TRBJ2-1
CASSFTGGGEQFF
TGTGCCAGCAGTTTCACCGGGGGTGGTGAGCAGTTCTTC
>.|TRBV19|.|TRBJ2-2
CASSIRRPNTGELFF
TGTGCCAGTAGTATAAGACGACCGAACACCGGGGAGCTGTTTTTT
>.|TRBV29-1|.|TRBJ1-1
CSVGGRNTEAFF
TGCAGCGTTGGGGGCAGGAACACTGAAGCTTTCTTT
>.|TRBV24-1|.|TRBJ1-2
CATSDYPKGGYTF
TGTGCCACCAGTGATTACCCTAAGGGTGGCTACACCTTC
>TRBD1|TRBV12-3/TRBV12-4|.|TRBJ2-1
CASSSLLRDRGGNEQFF
TGTGCCAGCAGTTCCCTCCTCCGGGACAGGGGAGGCAATGAGCAGTTCTTC
>.|TRBV7-8|.|TRBJ2-7
CASSLRARHEQYF
TGTGCCAGCAGCTTACGGGCGCGGCACGAGCAGTACTTC
>.|TRBV20-1|.|TRBJ1-1
CSARDRQAEAFF
TGCAGTGCTAGAGATCGCCAGGCTGAAGCTTTCTTT
>TRBD2|TRBV11-2|.|TRBJ2-2
CASYAGGPYTGELFF
TGTGCCAGCTACGCGGGGGGGCCGTACACCGGGGAGCTGTTTTTT